This T cell receptor (beta chain) emerged from a study of blood T cell repertoires in COVID-19. Germline V gives CDR1 SGHDN, CDR2 FVKESK. Between the trimmed V and J ends, which lost 6 bases and 0 bases, there was a span of 14 bases. CDR3 size: 16 residues. The method was immunoSEQ multiplex PCR; TCRdb's version includes in-frame clones alone and lacks a portion of them. The profile shows about 200,000 clones, more than 75% of them singletons. The sequence came from a man in his sixties with acute or convalescent COVID-19. Material for sequencing was peripheral blood. V gene TRBV14 combines with J gene TRBJ2-2; D might be TRBD2 (6 bases). The CDR3 is CASSPAGRANTGELFF. The CDR3 DNA reads TGTGCCAGCAGTCCAGCGGGCCGCGCGAACACCGGGGAGCTGTTTTTT.